The rows below give T cell receptor beta chains drawn from one sample of a study of blood T cells in healthy people across ages. TCRdb passed the 5' RACE reads through MiXCR, listing each CDR3 protein once. The data show roughly 1.5 million distinct CDR3 sequences, approximately 43% seen once. The specimen was blood. The origin of the receptors is a young woman in good health. CDR3s include the opening cysteine and the closing phenylalanine or tryptophan. The D gene is left open where the match is weak. Clone size appears in some rows only: once, few, many, or a class for an expanded clone.

>TRBJ2-1|few|TRBV20-1|.
CSRKGYCDEQFF
TGCAGCCGGAAGGGCTACTGCGATGAGCAGTTCTTC
>TRBJ2-3|.|TRBV4-3|TRBD2
CASSQDRLAGGTDPQYF
TGCGCCAGCAGCCAAGATAGGCTAGCGGGAGGGACAGATCCGCAGTATTTT
>TRBJ2-7|.|TRBV2|.
CASSEASIRDEQYF
TGTGCCAGCAGTGAAGCGAGCATCAGGGACGAGCAGTACTTC
>TRBJ1-1|.|TRBV3-1|.
CASSQWTTLNTEAFF
TGTGCCAGCAGCCAATGGACTACTTTGAACACTGAAGCTTTCTTT
>TRBJ2-5|.|TRBV5-1|TRBD2
CASSSLAGGPGETQYF
TGCGCCAGCAGCTCTCTAGCGGGGGGGCCGGGTGAGACCCAGTACTTC
>TRBJ2-5|.|TRBV7-2|.
CASSLVGGFQETQYF
TGTGCCAGCAGCTTAGTTGGTGGCTTCCAAGAGACCCAGTACTTC
>TRBJ2-1|.|TRBV20-1|TRBD2
CSARDPGLATQETQFF
TGCAGTGCTAGGGACCCGGGACTAGCGACCCAAGAGACCCAGTTCTTC
>TRBJ2-5|few|TRBV6-2/TRBV6-3|.
CASSGLTLETQYF
TGTGCCAGCAGTGGACTTACCCTGGAGACCCAGTACTTC
>TRBJ1-3|.|TRBV11-2|.
CASLDWGSGNTIYF
TGTGCCAGCCTAGATTGGGGCTCTGGAAACACCATATATTTT
>TRBJ2-1|.|TRBV20-1|TRBD1
CSAGDRGGYNEQFF
TGCAGTGCTGGGGACAGGGGGGGGTACAATGAGCAGTTCTTC
>TRBJ2-7|.|TRBV30|TRBD1
CAWAQGYEQYF
TGTGCCTGGGCACAGGGGTACGAGCAGTACTTC